A selection of T cell receptor beta chains follows, all from one sample in a study of early T cells in non-severe SARS-CoV-2 infection. TCRdb passed the 5' RACE reads through MiXCR, listing each CDR3 protein once. The sample shows 57,000 or so distinct CDR3 sequences, 5.5% to 6.5% of them seen only once. Sequencing input: whole blood. The source is an adult who was a healthcare worker with PCR-confirmed SARS-CoV-2 infection or an uninfected control (not recorded which). Both conserved end residues are part of each CDR3. D genes are given only for firm matches. Expanded clones get a size class; other rows say once, few or many, or leave the size out.

J	V	size	D	DNA	CDR3
TRBJ2-4	TRBV20-1	few	-	TGCAGTGCTAGTACCGCTTCTCGAGCCAAAAACATTCAGTACTTC	CSASTASRAKNIQYF
TRBJ2-5	TRBV5-6	many	-	TGTGCCAGCAGCTTTCGTTCCCAAGAGACCCAGTACTTC	CASSFRSQETQYF
TRBJ1-2	TRBV2	-	-	TGTGCCATCCTACCGGGGGAACTCACACTGAACTATGGCTACACCTTC	CAILPGELTLNYGYTF
TRBJ1-5	TRBV12-3/TRBV12-4	many	-	TGTGCCAGCAGCCTTAAGGGGAGCGGCAATCAGCCCCAGCATTTT	CASSLKGSGNQPQHF
TRBJ1-1	TRBV27	few	-	TGTGCCAGCTATGGCCCTGCGGTGGGAAGTTGGACTGAAGCTTTCTTT	CASYGPAVGSWTEAFF
TRBJ1-1	TRBV29-1	many	-	TGCAGCGTCCTATCAGGGGTGAGTGAAGCTTTCTTT	CSVLSGVSEAFF
TRBJ2-1	TRBV7-9	medium-sized	TRBD1	TGTGCCAGCAGCTCCCGGGACAGGGGGGCATCTGGGCAGTTCTTC	CASSSRDRGASGQFF
TRBJ1-1	TRBV9	many	-	TGTGCCAGCAGCGTAGTTGGTCCCACTGAAGCTTTCTTT	CASSVVGPTEAFF
TRBJ2-2	TRBV9	many	-	TGTGCCAGCAGCCCCATCCGAGAGGGCCCCACCGGGGAGCTGTTTTTT	CASSPIREGPTGELFF
TRBJ2-2	TRBV29-1	many	-	TGCAGCGTCGATAGGGGGTTCACCGGGGAGCTGTTTTTT	CSVDRGFTGELFF
TRBJ1-2	TRBV12-3/TRBV12-4	many	-	TGTGCCAGCAGTTTCGGAGGCTTAGGCTACACCTTC	CASSFGGLGYTF
TRBJ2-7	TRBV20-1	-	-	TGCAGTGCTAGGGCCCTCTCTAGCGTACCCTACGAGCAGTACTTC	CSARALSSVPYEQYF
TRBJ2-4	TRBV2	many	TRBD1	TGTGCCAGCAGTGAAGAAGGGACAGTAAAAAACATTCAGTACTTC	CASSEEGTVKNIQYF
TRBJ1-1	TRBV29-1	few	-	TGCAGCGTTGTGGGGAGGGGGATGAACACTGAAGCTTTCTTT	CSVVGRGMNTEAFF
TRBJ2-5	TRBV5-1	-	TRBD2	TGCGCCAGCAGCTCGGGAGGGAACGCCCTGAGAGAGACCCAGTACTTC	CASSSGGNALRETQYF
TRBJ2-1	TRBV5-1	many	-	TGCGCCAGCAGCTTGGCCGTCCAGTCAGCACTTAATGAGCAGTTCTTC	CASSLAVQSALNEQFF
TRBJ1-4	TRBV7-8	few	-	TGTGCCAGCAGCCGATTTCCGACAAGCCTCAATGAAAAACTGTTTTTT	CASSRFPTSLNEKLFF
TRBJ2-7	TRBV5-1	-	-	TGCGCCAGCAGCTTAGAACAGGTTTCCTACGAGCAGTACTTC	CASSLEQVSYEQYF
TRBJ1-5	TRBV18	-	-	TGTGCCAGCTCACTGAGTTTTTTAACAGATACACCCCTCAATCAGCCCCGGCATTTT	CASSLSFLTDTPLNQPRHF
TRBJ1-1	TRBV18	many	TRBD1	TGTGCCAGCTCACCTCCTTCAGGGGGGAACGGGGCTGAAGCTTTCTTT	CASSPPSGGNGAEAFF
TRBJ1-2	TRBV7-3	-	-	TGTGCCAGCAGCCCCGACGGCGGGGGTAATGGCTACACCTTC	CASSPDGGGNGYTF
TRBJ2-3	TRBV9	-	TRBD2	TGTGCCAGCAGCGCGGGACTAGCGGCGAACACAGATACGCAGTATTTT	CASSAGLAANTDTQYF
TRBJ2-3	TRBV12-2	-	-	TGTGCAAGTCGCTTAGAGGACGCGGCGGCCGCGGAAGATACGCAGTATTTT	CASRLEDAAAAEDTQYF
TRBJ1-1	TRBV7-6	many	-	TGTGCCAGCAGCCGTAGGGGAGGCACTGAAGCTTTCTTT	CASSRRGGTEAFF
TRBJ2-7	TRBV30	-	TRBD1	TGTGCCTGGAGTGTACCTCGGGACAGGTACGAGCAGTACTTC	CAWSVPRDRYEQYF
TRBJ2-2	TRBV29-1	many	-	TGCAGCGTAATAACTACCCGTCGGGACGCCACCGGGGAGCTGTTTTTT	CSVITTRRDATGELFF
TRBJ2-5	TRBV7-9	few	-	TGTGCCAGCAGCCGTACTAGGGGGGAGACCCAGTACTTC	CASSRTRGETQYF
TRBJ1-5	TRBV6-5	many	-	TGTGCCAGCAGCCCTCGAGGGGTCCAAGGGAGCAATCAGCCCCAGCATTTT	CASSPRGVQGSNQPQHF
TRBJ2-7	TRBV20-1	-	TRBD2	TGCAGTGCGGGAGGAGCGGGAGAGAGGAACTACGAGCAGTACTTC	CSAGGAGERNYEQYF
TRBJ2-3	TRBV7-2	many	-	TGTGCCAGCAGCTTAAGCAGAACAGATACGCAGTATTTT	CASSLSRTDTQYF
TRBJ2-7	TRBV12-3/TRBV12-4	few	-	TGTGCCAGCAGTCACCTCAACGAGCAGTACTTC	CASSHLNEQYF
TRBJ2-1	TRBV9	-	TRBD2	TGTGCCAGCAGCGCAAGGGGCGGGAGTGGCAACAATGAGCAGTTCTTC	CASSARGGSGNNEQFF
TRBJ2-3	TRBV9	few	TRBD2	TGTGCCAGCAGCGCCAACCCGGGAGGCCCCACAGATACGCAGTATTTT	CASSANPGGPTDTQYF
TRBJ1-1	TRBV4-1	many	-	TGCGCCAGCAGCCAGGGGGGCCATTGGAACACTGAAGCTTTCTTT	CASSQGGHWNTEAFF
TRBJ2-5	TRBV25-1	many	-	TGTGCCAGCAGCCCCGGGCCCCAAGAGACCCAGTACTTC	CASSPGPQETQYF
TRBJ1-2	TRBV29-1	many	TRBD1	TGCAGCGTGGAAGGACAGGGTATCTATGGCTACACCTTC	CSVEGQGIYGYTF
TRBJ2-1	TRBV2	many	TRBD2	TGTGCCAGCAGCAGGGGACTAGCGGGAGACTACAATGAGCAGTTCTTC	CASSRGLAGDYNEQFF